What follows is one T cell receptor (beta chain) and its context. Its antigen remains unidentified. The sample originates from a study of cytomegalovirus exposure and HLA in healthy donors. Overall study results and limits: Reportedly, diagnosis of cytomegalovirus status by the classifier showed high specificity and sensitivity.

TCRdb's table, derived via immunoSEQ multiplex PCR, lists solely in-frame clones and lacks some. The table records about 130,000 clones, approximately 94% of them present only once. Germline V gene sequence: CDR1 MNHNS, CDR2 SASEGT. This CDR3 comprises 14 residues. Donors came from a validation cohort of approximately 110 subjects, distinct from the first 666-subject cohort. The specimen was PBMCs. V is TRBV6-1 and J is TRBJ1-2, with TRBD1 matching over 7 bases. This clonotype was sampled from a man aged 18-30 years in good health and CMV-seropositive. This CDR3 reads CGTQGPPEGYGYTF. The DNA for the CDR3 is TGTGGTACACAGGGGCCCCCCGAGGGCTATGGCTACACCTTC.